This T cell receptor beta chain was profiled in a study of blood T cell repertoires in COVID-19. Study background: Italy, Spain and the United States were the sources of the convalescent and acute COVID-19 samples.

Self-reported history from a screening survey and questionnaire set each donor's cohort. Here immunoSEQ multiplex PCR was the method, and the copy in TCRdb shows in-frame clones only, minus some. The data contain about 260,000 clones, 75% to 95% of them singletons. Germline CDR1 reads SGHRS; CDR2 reads YFSETQ. The CDR3 consists of 15 residues. The V segment lost 4 bases and the J segment 6 bases; nucleotides outside the gene matches: 10. The clonotype originates from a man aged 35-49 years who had been exposed to COVID-19. J is TRBJ2-3 and V is TRBV5-1; the match to TRBD2 covers 8 bases. The sequencing input was PBMCs or T cells enriched from blood (not recorded which). CDR3 nucleotides: TGCGCCAGCAGCCTGGGACTAGTGTTTTCGGATACGCAGTATTTT. This sequence encodes CASSLGLVFSDTQYF.